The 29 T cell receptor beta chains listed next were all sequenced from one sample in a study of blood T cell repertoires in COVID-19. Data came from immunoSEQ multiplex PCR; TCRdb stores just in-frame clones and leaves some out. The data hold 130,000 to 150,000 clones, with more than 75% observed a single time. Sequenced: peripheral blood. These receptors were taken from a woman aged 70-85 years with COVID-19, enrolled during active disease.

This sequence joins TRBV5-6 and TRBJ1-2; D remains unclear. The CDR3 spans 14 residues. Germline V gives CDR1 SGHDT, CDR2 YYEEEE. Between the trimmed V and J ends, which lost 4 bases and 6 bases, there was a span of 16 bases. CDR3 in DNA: TGTGCCAGCAGCCGGTGGCCCCCACGGGATGGCTACACCTTC. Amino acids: CASSRWPPRDGYTF.

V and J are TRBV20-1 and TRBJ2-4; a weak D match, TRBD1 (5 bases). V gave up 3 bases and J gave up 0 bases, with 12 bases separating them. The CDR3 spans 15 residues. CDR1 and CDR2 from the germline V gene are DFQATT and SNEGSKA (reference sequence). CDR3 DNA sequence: TGCAGTGCTAGTCCCCTGGGGCTAGCCAAAAACATTCAGTACTTC. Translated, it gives CSASPLGLAKNIQYF.

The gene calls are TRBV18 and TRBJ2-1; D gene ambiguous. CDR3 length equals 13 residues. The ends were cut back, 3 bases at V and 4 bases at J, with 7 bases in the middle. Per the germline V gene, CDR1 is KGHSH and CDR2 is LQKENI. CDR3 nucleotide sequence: TGTGCCAGCTCACCTCTACCTTACAATGAGCAGTTCTTC. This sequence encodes CASSPLPYNEQFF.

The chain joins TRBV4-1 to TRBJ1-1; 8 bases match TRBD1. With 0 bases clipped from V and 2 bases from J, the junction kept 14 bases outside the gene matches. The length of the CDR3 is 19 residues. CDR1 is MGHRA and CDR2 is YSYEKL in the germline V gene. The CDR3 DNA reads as TGCGCCAGCAGCCAAGAAATTAGGCGGACAGGGAGAAGTAACACTGAAGCTTTCTTT. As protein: CASSQEIRRTGRSNTEAFF.

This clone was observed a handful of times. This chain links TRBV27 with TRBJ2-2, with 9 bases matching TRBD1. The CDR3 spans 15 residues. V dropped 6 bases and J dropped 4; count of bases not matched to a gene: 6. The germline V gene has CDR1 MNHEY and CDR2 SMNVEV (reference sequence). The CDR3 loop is CASRPRDRVTGELFF. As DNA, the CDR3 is TGTGCCAGCAGACCTCGGGACAGGGTCACCGGGGAGCTGTTTTTT.

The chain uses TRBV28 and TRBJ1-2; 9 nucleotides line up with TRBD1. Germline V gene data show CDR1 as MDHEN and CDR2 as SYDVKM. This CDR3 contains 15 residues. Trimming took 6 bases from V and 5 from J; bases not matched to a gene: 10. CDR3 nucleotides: TGTGCCAGCAGGCCTCCCGGGACAGGGAAATATGGCTACACCTTC. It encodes CASRPPGTGKYGYTF.

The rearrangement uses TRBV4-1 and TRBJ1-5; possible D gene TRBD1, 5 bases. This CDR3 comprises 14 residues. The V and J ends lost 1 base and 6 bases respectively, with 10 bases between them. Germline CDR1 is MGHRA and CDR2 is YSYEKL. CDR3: CASSQVGGSQPQHF. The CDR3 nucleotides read TGCGCCAGCAGCCAAGTTGGGGGGAGTCAGCCCCAGCATTTT.

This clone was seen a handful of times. This CDR3 reads CASSLRMTGSSYEQYF. Here the CDR3 DNA reads TGTGCCAGCAGTTTGCGTATGACGGGGAGCTCCTACGAGCAGTACTTC. The rearrangement links TRBV27 to TRBJ2-7; a weak D match, TRBD2 (5 bases). The V end lost 3 bases, the J end lost 0 bases, and 15 bases lay between the germline ends. CDR3 size: 16 residues. Germline V gene data show CDR1 as MNHEY and CDR2 as SMNVEV (reference sequence).

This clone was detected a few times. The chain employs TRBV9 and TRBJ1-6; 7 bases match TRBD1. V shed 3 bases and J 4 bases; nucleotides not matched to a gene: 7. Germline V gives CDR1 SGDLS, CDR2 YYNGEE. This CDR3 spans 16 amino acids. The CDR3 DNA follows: TGTGCCAGCAGCGCTGAGGGGACAGTTTATAATTCACCCCTCCACTTT. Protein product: CASSAEGTVYNSPLHF.

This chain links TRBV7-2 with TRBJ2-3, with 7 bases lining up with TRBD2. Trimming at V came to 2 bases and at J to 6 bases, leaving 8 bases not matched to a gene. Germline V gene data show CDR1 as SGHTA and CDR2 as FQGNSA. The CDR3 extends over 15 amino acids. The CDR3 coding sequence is TGTGCCAGCAGCTTAAGAAGCGGGGAGGTGGATACGCAGTATTTT. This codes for CASSLRSGEVDTQYF.

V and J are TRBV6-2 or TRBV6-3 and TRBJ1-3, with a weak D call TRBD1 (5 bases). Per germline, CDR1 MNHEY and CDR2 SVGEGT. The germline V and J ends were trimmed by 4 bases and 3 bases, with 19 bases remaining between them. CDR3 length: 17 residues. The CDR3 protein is CASSSPVGRVGGNTIYF. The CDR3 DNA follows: TGTGCCAGCAGTTCCCCCGTGGGCAGGGTAGGTGGAAACACCATATATTTT.

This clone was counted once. This CDR3 is CASSRKRDEKLFF. The CDR3 nucleotides read TGTGCCAGCAGCCGAAAAAGAGATGAAAAACTGTTTTTT. The chain couples TRBV7-2 to TRBJ1-4; D remains unclear. V shed 5 bases and J shed 6 bases, with 10 bases lying between them. Germline V lookup: CDR1 SGHTA, CDR2 FQGNSA. The CDR3 spans 13 residues.

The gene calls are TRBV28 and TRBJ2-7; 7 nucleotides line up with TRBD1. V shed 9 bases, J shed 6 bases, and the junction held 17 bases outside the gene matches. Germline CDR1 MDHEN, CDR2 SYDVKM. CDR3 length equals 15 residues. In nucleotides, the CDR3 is TGTGCCAGTCATCCGATGGGTAGGGGGCCTCCCGAGCAGTACTTC. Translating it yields CASHPMGRGPPEQYF.

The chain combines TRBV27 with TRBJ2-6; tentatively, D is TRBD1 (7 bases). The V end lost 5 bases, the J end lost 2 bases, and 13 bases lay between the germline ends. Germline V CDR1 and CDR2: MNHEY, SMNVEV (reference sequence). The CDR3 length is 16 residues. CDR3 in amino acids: CASSRGTAPGANVLTF. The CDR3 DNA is TGTGCCAGCAGTCGCGGGACAGCGCCTGGGGCCAACGTCCTGACTTTC.

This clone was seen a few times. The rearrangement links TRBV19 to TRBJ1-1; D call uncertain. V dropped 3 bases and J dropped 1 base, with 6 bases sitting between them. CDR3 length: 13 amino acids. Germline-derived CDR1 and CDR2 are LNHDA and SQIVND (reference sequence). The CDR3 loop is CASSMRRNTEAFF. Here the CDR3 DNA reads TGTGCCAGTAGTATGAGGAGGAACACTGAAGCTTTCTTT.

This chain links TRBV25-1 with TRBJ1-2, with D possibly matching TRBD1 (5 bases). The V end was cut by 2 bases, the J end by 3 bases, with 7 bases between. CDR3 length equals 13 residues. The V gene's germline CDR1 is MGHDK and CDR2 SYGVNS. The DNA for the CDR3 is TGTGCCAGCAGTGAAGGCAGGGACTATGGCTACACCTTC. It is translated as CASSEGRDYGYTF.

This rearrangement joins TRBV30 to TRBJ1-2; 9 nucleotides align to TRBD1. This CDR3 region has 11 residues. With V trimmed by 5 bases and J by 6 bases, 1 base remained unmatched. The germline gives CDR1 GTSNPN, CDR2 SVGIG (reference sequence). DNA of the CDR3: TGTGCCTGGGGACAGGGGAATGGCTACACCTTC. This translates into CAWGQGNGYTF.

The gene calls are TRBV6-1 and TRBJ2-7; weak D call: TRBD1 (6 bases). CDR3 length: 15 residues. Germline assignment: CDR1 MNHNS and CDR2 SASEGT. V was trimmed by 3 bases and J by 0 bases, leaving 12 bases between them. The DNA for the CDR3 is TGTGCCAGCAGTGAGCTTAGGGGGAGCTCCTACGAGCAGTACTTC. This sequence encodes CASSELRGSSYEQYF.

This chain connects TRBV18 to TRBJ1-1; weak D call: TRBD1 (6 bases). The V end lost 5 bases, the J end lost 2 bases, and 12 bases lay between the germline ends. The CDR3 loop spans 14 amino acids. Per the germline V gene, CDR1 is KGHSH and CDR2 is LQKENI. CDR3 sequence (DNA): TGTGCCAGCTCATCATTGGACAGCAACACTGAAGCTTTCTTT. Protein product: CASSSLDSNTEAFF.

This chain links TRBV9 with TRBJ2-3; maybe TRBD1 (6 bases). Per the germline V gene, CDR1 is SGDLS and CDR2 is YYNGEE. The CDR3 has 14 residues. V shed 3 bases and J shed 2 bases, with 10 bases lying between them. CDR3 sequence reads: CASSGRQVTDTQYF. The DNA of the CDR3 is TGTGCCAGCAGCGGAAGACAGGTCACAGATACGCAGTATTTT.

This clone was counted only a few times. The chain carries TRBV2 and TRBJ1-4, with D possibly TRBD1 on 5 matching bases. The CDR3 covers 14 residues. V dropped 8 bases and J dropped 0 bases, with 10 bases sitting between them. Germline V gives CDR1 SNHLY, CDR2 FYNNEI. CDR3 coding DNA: TGTGCCAGCTTCGGGGGGGCAACTAATGAAAAACTGTTTTTT. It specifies CASFGGATNEKLFF.

CDR3 in DNA: TGTGCCACCAGCAGAACCCCCAGGGACGAGCAGTACTTC. This gives the protein CATSRTPRDEQYF. The V and J genes are TRBV15 and TRBJ2-7, with TRBD1 as a possible D gene (5 bases). Germline CDR1 reads LNHNV; CDR2 reads YYDKDF (reference sequence). The CDR3 loop spans 13 amino acids. With 2 bases removed from V and 5 bases from J, the gap between germline ends came to 10 bases.

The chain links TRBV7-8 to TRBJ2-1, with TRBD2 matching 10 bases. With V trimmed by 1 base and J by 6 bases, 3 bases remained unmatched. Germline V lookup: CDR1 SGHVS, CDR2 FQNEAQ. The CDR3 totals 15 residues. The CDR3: CASSLVLAGVNEQFF. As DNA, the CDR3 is TGTGCCAGCAGCTTAGTGCTAGCGGGGGTCAATGAGCAGTTCTTC.

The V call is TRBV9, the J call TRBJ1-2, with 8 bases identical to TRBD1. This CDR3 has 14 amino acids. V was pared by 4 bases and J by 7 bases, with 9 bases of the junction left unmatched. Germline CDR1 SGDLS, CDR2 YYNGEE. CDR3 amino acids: CASSILGQGSGYTF. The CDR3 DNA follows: TGTGCCAGCAGCATTTTAGGACAGGGAAGTGGCTACACCTTC.

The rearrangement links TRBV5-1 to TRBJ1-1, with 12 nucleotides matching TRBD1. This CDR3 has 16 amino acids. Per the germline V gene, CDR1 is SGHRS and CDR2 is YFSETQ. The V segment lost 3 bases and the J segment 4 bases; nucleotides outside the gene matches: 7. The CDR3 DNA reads TGCGCCAGCAGCTCCGGGACAGGGGGCGGGGGCACTGAAGCTTTCTTT. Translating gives CASSSGTGGGGTEAFF.

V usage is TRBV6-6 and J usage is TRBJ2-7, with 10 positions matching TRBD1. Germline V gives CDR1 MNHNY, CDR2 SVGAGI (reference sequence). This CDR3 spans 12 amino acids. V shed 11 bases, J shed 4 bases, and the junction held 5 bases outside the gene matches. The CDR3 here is CACRQGAYEQYF. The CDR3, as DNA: TGTGCCTGTCGACAGGGGGCATACGAGCAGTACTTC.

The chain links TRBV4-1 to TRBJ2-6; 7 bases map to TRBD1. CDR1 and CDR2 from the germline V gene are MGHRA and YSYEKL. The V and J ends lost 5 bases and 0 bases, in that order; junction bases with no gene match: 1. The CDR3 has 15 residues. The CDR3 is CASSGTDSGANVLTF. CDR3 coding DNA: TGCGCCAGCAGCGGGACAGACTCTGGGGCCAACGTCCTGACTTTC.

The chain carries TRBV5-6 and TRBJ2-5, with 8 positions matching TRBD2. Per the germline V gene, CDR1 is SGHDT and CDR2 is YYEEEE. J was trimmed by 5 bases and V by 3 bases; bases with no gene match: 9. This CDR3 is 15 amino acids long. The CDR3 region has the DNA TGTGCCAGCAGCTACTCGCGGGGGGCGGGGGAGACCCAGTACTTC. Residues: CASSYSRGAGETQYF.

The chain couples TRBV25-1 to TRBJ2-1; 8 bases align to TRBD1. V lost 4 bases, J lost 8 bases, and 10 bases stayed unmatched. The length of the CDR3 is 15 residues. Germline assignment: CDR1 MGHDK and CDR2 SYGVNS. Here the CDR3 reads CASSAWTGPGYEQFF. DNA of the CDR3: TGTGCCAGCAGTGCTTGGACAGGGCCAGGCTATGAGCAGTTCTTC.